This T cell receptor (beta chain) was sequenced in a study of cytomegalovirus exposure and HLA in healthy donors. Study overall: In an early release, HLA-typed donors contributed tens of millions of unique TCR sequences.

Germline lookup yields CDR1 SNHLY and CDR2 FYNNEI. Germline trimming cut 6 bases from V and 5 bases from J; bases unmatched to any gene: 14. The CDR3 extends over 16 amino acids. Study-level points and caveats: Several of the most significant clusters were apparently associated with common viral pathogens in a later analysis.

A word on this clone: The antigen is unknown.

A multiplex PCR was run with 60 Vbeta primers and 13 Jbeta primers. Libraries were prepared by immunoSEQ multiplex PCR; TCRdb keeps only in-frame clonotypes and omits some of them. This table holds a few hundred thousand clones, over 75% found once. Sequencing input: PBMCs. The chain employs TRBV2 and TRBJ1-2, with TRBD1 identical over 8 bases. The receptor comes from a woman in her forties or fifties in good health and CMV-seropositive. In nucleotides, the CDR3 is TGTGCCAGCAGCTCGAGTACGCAGGGGGCGCGTTATGGCTACACCTTC. It translates to CASSSSTQGARYGYTF.